At least ten counts were recorded for the clone carrying this T cell receptor (beta chain). Antigen specificity is unknown. CDR3 size: 16 residues. The germline V gene has CDR1 SEHNR and CDR2 FQNEAQ (reference sequence). The ends lost 5 bases at V and 5 bases at J; junction bases unmatched: 12. The sample originates from a study of T cells after posttransplantation cyclophosphamide. Study observations and caveats: Later blood repertoires were often dominated by clones from the donor CD8+ memory compartment.

A marrow graft followed busulfan-fludarabine conditioning, with cyclophosphamide on days +3 and +4. The method was immunoSEQ multiplex PCR; TCRdb's version includes in-frame clones alone and lacks a portion of them. The sample shows some 16,000 clones, roughly 73% of them seen only once. Sequenced here: CD8+ T cells sorted from PBMCs, sampled roughly 250 weeks after a stem cell transplant with posttransplant cyclophosphamide. The TCR sequence derives from a female patient aged 35 to 55 who received an allogeneic stem cell transplant from a related donor, was CMV-positive, and had no GVHD. A subset of T cells may come from the graft donor. The genes are TRBV7-9 and TRBJ2-3; 8 positions agree with TRBD2. Here the CDR3 reads CASSLRSSGELDTQYF. The CDR3 nucleotides read TGTGCCAGCAGCCTTCGGAGTAGCGGGGAATTAGATACGCAGTATTTT.